This TCR beta chain is from a study of human T cells and chemical hapten exposure. About the study: The study patch tested 0.01% DPC on the upper back and read results at 6 days. Study-wide results and caveats: Counts of expanded TCRs at PT1 were positively correlated with patch test score.

As regards this clonotype: Antigen: not known.

This CDR3 spans 13 amino acids. CDR1 and CDR2 (germline): SNHLY, FYNNEI. V lost 8 bases and J lost 3, with 13 bases in between. Time point reported: patch test 2, 6 weeks after DPC sensitization. Indicated treatment: therapeutic diphenylcyclopropenone sensitization with weekly scalp DPC. The library labeled individual cDNA molecules by adding unique molecular identifiers to them. Original data processing: A per-sample median of roughly 96,000 TCRs was observed, with a range of roughly 20,000 to 750,000. TCRdb reprocessed the RACE reads with MiXCR, giving one entry per CDR3 protein. The V and J calls, along with clone size, are taken from TCRdb and not from the paper's own processing. Of under 450,000 distinct CDR3 sequences listed, roughly 6.3% are singletons.

The clonotype comes from a woman between 18 and 29 years old with alopecia areata. Some clones in this sample may be carry-over from other donors' samples. The source was whole blood, collected in connection with sensitization to the hapten diphenylcyclopropenone (DPC). This chain connects TRBV2 to TRBJ2-5, with a tentative D call TRBD1 (5 bases). The CDR3 DNA sequence: TGTGCCAGCGTCAGGGCCACTGAAGAGACCCAGTACTTC. Translating it yields CASVRATEETQYF.